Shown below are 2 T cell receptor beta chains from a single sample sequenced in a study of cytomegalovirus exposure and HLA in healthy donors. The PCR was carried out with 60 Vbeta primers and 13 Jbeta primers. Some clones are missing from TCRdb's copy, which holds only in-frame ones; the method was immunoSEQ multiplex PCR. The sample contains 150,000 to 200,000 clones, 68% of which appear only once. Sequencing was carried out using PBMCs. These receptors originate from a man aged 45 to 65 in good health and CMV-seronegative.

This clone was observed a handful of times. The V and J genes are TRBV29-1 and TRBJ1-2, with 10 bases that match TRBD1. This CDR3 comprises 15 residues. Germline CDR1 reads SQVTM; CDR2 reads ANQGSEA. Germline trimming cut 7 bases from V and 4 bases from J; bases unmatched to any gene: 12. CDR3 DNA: TGCAGCGCTGCACCGGGACAGGGGCATTCCTATGGCTACACCTTC. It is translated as CSAAPGQGHSYGYTF.

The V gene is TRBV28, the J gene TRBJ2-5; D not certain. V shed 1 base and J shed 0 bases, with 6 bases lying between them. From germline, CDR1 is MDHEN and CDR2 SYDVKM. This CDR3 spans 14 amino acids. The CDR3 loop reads CASSLSGYQETQYF. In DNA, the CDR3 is TGTGCCAGCAGTTTATCCGGGTACCAAGAGACCCAGTACTTC.